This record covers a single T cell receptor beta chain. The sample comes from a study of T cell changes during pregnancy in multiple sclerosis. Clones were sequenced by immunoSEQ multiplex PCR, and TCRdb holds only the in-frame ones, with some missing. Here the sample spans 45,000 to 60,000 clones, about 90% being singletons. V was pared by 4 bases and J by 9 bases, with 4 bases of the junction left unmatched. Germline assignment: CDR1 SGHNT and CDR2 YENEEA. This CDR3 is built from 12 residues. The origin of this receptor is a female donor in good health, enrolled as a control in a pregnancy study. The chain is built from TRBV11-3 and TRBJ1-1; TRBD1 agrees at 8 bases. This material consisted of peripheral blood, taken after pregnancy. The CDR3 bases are TGTGCCAGCAGCTATAGGACAGGGAAAGCTTTCTTT. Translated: CASSYRTGKAFF.